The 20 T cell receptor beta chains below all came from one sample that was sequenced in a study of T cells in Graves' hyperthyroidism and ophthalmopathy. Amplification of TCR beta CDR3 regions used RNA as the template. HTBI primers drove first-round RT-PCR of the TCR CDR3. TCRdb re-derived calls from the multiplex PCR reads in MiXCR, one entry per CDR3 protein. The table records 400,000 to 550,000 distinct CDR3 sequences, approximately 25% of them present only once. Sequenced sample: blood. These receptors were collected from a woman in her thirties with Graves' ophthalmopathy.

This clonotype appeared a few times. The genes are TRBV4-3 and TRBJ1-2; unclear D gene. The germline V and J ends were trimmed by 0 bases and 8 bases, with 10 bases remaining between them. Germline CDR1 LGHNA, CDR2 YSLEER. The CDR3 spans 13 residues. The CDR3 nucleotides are TGCGCCAGCAGCCAAGAGGCGGGGATCGGCTACACCTTC. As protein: CASSQEAGIGYTF.

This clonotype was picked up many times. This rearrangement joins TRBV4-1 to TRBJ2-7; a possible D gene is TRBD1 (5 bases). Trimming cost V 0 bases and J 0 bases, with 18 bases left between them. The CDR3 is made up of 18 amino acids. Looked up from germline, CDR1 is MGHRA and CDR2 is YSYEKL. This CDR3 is CASSQERKARASSYEQYF. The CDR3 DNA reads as TGCGCCAGCAGCCAAGAACGGAAAGCCAGGGCCAGCTCCTACGAGCAGTACTTC.

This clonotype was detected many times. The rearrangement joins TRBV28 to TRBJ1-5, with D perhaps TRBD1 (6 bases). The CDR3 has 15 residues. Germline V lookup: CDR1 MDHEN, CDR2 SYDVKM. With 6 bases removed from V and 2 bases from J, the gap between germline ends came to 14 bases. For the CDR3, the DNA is TGTGCCAGCAGAGACAGGCAAGGAGGCAATCAGCCCCAGCATTTT. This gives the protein CASRDRQGGNQPQHF.

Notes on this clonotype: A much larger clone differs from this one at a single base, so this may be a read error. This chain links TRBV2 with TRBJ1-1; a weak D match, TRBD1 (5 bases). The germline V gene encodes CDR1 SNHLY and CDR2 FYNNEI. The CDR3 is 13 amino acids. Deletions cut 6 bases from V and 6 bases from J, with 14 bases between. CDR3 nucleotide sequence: TGTGCCAGCAGGGATGTCAGGGTGGCTGAAGCTTTCTTT. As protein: CASRDVRVAEAFF.

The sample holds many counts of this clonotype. CDR3 residues: CATSRDRLGTGELFF. CDR3 coding DNA: TGTGCCACCAGCAGAGATAGGTTGGGCACCGGGGAGCTGTTTTTT. V gene TRBV15 combines with J gene TRBJ2-2; D gene uncertain. This CDR3 region has 15 residues. V lost 0 bases and J 4 bases, leaving 9 bases between the germline ends. CDR1 and CDR2 (germline): LNHNV, YYDKDF (reference sequence).

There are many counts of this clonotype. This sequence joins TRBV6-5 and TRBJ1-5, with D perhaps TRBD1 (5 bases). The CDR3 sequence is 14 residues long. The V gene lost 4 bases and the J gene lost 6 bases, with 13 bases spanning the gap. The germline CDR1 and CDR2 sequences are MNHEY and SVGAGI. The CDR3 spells CASSSQGASQPQHF. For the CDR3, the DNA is TGTGCCAGCAGTTCCCAGGGCGCGAGTCAGCCCCAGCATTTT.

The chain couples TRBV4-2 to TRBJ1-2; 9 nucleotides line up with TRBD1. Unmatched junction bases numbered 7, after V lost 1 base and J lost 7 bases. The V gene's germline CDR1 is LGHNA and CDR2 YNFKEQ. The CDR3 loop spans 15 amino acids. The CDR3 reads CASSQGTGETSGYTF. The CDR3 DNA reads TGTGCCAGCAGCCAAGGGACAGGGGAAACGAGTGGCTACACCTTC.

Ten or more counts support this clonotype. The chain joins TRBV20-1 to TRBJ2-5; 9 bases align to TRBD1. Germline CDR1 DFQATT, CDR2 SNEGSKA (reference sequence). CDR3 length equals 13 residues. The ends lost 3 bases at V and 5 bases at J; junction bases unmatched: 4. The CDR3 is CSASTGGEETQYF. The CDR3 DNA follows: TGCAGTGCTAGTACAGGGGGCGAGGAGACCCAGTACTTC.

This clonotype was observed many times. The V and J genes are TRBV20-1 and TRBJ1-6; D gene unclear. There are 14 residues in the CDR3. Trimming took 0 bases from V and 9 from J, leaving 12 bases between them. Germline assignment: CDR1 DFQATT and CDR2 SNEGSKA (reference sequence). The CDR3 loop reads CSARDLISTSPLHF. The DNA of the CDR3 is TGCAGTGCTAGAGATTTGATTTCCACTTCACCCCTCCACTTT.

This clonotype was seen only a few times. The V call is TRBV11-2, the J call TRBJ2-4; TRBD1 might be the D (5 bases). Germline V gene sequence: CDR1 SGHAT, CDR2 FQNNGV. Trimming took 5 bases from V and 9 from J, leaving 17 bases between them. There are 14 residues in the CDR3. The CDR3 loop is CASSPYNQGSIQYF. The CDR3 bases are TGTGCCAGCAGCCCCTACAACCAGGGTAGCATTCAGTACTTC.

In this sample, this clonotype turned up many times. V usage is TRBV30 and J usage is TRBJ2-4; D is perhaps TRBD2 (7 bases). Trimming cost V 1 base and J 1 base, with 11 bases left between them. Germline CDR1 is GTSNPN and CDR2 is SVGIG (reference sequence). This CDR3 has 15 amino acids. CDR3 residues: CAWSEGGVAKNIQYF. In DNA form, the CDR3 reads TGTGCCTGGAGTGAGGGGGGGGTGGCCAAAAACATTCAGTACTTC.

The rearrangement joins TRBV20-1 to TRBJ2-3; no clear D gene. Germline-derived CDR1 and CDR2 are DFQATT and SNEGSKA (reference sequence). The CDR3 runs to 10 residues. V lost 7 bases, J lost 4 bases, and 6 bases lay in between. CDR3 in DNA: TGCAGTGGAAGGGCAGATACGCAGTATTTT. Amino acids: CSGRADTQYF.

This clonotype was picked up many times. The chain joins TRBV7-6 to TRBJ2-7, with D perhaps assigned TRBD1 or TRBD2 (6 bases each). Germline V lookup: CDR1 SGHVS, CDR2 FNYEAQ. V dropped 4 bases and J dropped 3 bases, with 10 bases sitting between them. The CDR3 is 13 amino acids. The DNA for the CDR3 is TGTGCCAGCAGCTATAAGGGGGGCTACGAGCAGTACTTC. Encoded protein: CASSYKGGYEQYF.

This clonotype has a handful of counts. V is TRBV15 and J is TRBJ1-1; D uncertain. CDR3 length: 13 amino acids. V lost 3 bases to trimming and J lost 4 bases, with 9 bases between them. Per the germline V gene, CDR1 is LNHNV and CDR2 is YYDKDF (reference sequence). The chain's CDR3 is CATSSPWSTEAFF. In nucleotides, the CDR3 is TGTGCCACCAGCAGTCCGTGGAGCACTGAAGCTTTCTTT.

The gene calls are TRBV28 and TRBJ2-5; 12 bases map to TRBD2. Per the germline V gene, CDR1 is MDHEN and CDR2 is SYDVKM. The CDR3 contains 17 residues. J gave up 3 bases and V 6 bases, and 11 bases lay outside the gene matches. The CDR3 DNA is TGTGCCAGCAGCTTCCTCAGGCCTAGCGGGAGGGAAGAGACCCAGTACTTC. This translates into CASSFLRPSGREETQYF.

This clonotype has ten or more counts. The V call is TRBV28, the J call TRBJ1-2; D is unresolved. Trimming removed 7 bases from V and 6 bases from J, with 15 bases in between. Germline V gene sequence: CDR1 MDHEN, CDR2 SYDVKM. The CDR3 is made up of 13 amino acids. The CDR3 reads CASNTAGSHGYTF. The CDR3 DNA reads TGTGCCAGCAATACAGCGGGGTCACATGGCTACACCTTC.

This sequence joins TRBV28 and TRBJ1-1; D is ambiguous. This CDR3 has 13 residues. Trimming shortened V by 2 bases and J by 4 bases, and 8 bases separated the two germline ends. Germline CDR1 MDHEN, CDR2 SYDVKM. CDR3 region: CASSLSILTEAFF. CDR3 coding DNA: TGTGCCAGCAGTTTAAGCATTCTCACTGAAGCTTTCTTT.

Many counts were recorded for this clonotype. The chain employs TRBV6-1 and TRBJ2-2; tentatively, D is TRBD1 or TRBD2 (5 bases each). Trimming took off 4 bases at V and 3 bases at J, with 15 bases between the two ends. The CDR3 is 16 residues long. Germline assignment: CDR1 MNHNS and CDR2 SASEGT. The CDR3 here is CASSAIGGRDTGELFF. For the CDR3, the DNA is TGTGCCAGCAGTGCTATTGGGGGTAGGGACACCGGGGAGCTGTTTTTT.

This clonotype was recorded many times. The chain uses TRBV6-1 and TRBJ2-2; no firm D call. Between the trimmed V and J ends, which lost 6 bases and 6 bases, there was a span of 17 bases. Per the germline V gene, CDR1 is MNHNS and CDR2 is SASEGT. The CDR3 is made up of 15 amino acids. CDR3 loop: CASSLNLGGPGELFF. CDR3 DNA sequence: TGTGCCAGCAGCTTGAACTTAGGCGGCCCCGGGGAGCTGTTTTTT.

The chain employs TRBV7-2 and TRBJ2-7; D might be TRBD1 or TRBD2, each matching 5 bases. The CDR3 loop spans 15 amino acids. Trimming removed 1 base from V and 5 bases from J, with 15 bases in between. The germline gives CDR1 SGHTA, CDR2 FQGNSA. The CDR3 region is CASSLVAGSRDEQYF. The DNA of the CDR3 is TGTGCCAGCAGCTTAGTGGCAGGGAGTAGGGACGAGCAGTACTTC.